The 25 T cell receptor beta chains listed next were all sequenced from one sample in a study of response to subunit inactivated influenza vaccine. TCRdb reprocessed the RT-PCR reads via MiXCR and lists one record per CDR3 protein. The table records under 850,000 distinct CDR3 sequences, roughly 20% of them present only once. The sequencing used PBMCs from blood, collected 5 days after vaccination. The receptors originated from a man aged 50 or older who received an inactivated influenza vaccine.

The sample holds a few counts of this clonotype. The V gene is TRBV11-2, the J gene TRBJ2-5; TRBD1 matches 7 bases. In germline, CDR1 is SGHAT, CDR2 FQNNGV. The V gene end was trimmed by 3 bases and the J gene end by 5 bases; junction bases not matched to a gene: 12. CDR3 length: 16 amino acids. This chain's CDR3 is CASSFILDRLGETQYF. The CDR3 coding sequence is TGTGCCAGCAGCTTCATACTGGACAGGTTGGGGGAGACCCAGTACTTC.

Only a few counts were recorded for this clonotype. V usage is TRBV12-3 or TRBV12-4 and J usage is TRBJ1-2; possibly TRBD1 for D (5 bases). The V and J ends lost 1 base and 3 bases respectively, with 18 bases between them. The CDR3 contains 17 residues. In DNA form, the CDR3 reads TGTGCCAGCAGTTTAGGGTCCTTGGGGGAAGAGTACTATGGCTACACCTTC. Its protein is CASSLGSLGEEYYGYTF.

Only a few counts were recorded for this clonotype. CDR3 nucleotides: TGCGCCAGCAGCTTCTGGACTAGCGGGGGCCCAGATACGCAGTATTTT. Residues: CASSFWTSGGPDTQYF. The chain links TRBV4-3 to TRBJ2-3; 13 bases fit TRBD2. Unmatched junction bases numbered 6, after V lost 5 bases and J lost 4 bases. The V gene's germline CDR1 is LGHNA and CDR2 YSLEER. The CDR3 length is 16 residues.

This clonotype was seen many times. The chain joins TRBV20-1 to TRBJ1-2; TRBD1 aligns across 7 bases. Germline values: CDR1 DFQATT, CDR2 SNEGSKA (reference sequence). The V gene end was trimmed by 4 bases and the J gene end by 4 bases; junction bases not matched to a gene: 6. The length of the CDR3 is 13 residues. The DNA for the CDR3 is TGCAGTGCTATCGACACAGGGGCCTATGGCTACACCTTC. Protein: CSAIDTGAYGYTF.

The J gene is TRBJ2-1, the V gene TRBV2; the D call may be TRBD1 or TRBD2 (5 bases each). V was shortened by 3 bases and J by 9 bases, with 15 bases between the two germline ends. CDR1 is SNHLY and CDR2 is FYNNEI in the germline V gene. CDR3 length equals 14 residues. The CDR3 spells CASSDPSLGGEQFF. For the CDR3, the DNA is TGTGCCAGCAGTGATCCCTCACTTGGGGGTGAGCAGTTCTTC.

Many counts were recorded for this clonotype. The chain links TRBV20-1 to TRBJ2-7; a weak D match, TRBD2 (5 bases). Trimming stripped 4 bases from V and 4 bases from J, with 14 bases between. The CDR3 totals 13 residues. The V gene's germline CDR1 is DFQATT and CDR2 SNEGSKA (reference sequence). In DNA, the CDR3 is TGCAGTGCTATTCACGGGCCGGGGTACGAGCAGTACTTC. Protein sequence: CSAIHGPGYEQYF.

The chain recombines TRBV4-1 with TRBJ1-3; no clear D. Trimming pared 1 base from V and 0 bases from J, leaving 10 bases between. CDR3 length: 16 residues. The germline CDR1 and CDR2 sequences are MGHRA and YSYEKL. The CDR3 loop reads CASSQVSDLSGNTIYF. The CDR3 nucleotides are TGCGCCAGCAGCCAAGTCTCGGACCTCTCTGGAAACACCATATATTTT.

This chain links TRBV5-6 with TRBJ1-1; perhaps TRBD1 as D (5 bases). Germline V gives CDR1 SGHDT, CDR2 YYEEEE. V lost 5 bases, J lost 7 bases, and 18 bases lay in between. The CDR3 spans 14 residues. In nucleotides, the CDR3 is TGTGCCAGCAGTTTCGCTCGGGGGGTTGGTGAAGCTTTCTTT. Encoded protein: CASSFARGVGEAFF.

V usage is TRBV18 and J usage is TRBJ1-4; a weak D match, TRBD1 (6 bases). Trimming cost V 3 bases and J 9 bases, with 11 bases left between them. Germline assignment: CDR1 KGHSH and CDR2 LQKENI. This CDR3 region has 13 residues. This chain's CDR3 is CASSPMDSQKLFF. The DNA for the CDR3 is TGTGCCAGCTCACCGATGGACAGTCAAAAACTGTTTTTT.

Ten or more counts support this clonotype. J is TRBJ2-3 and V is TRBV12-3 or TRBV12-4; D might be TRBD1 or TRBD2, each matching 5 bases. Trimming took off 5 bases at V and 0 bases at J, with 12 bases between the two ends. This CDR3 is 15 amino acids long. The chain's CDR3 is CASSPGTGSTDTQYF. CDR3 coding DNA: TGTGCCAGCAGTCCTGGGACGGGGAGCACAGATACGCAGTATTTT.

The chain's CDR3 is CSVRRGYEQYF. CDR3 nucleotides: TGCAGCGTCCGAAGGGGTTACGAGCAGTACTTC. The chain recombines TRBV29-1 with TRBJ2-7, with D maybe TRBD1 (5 bases). With 6 bases removed from V and 4 bases from J, the gap between germline ends came to 10 bases. CDR3 length: 11 amino acids. In germline, CDR1 is SQVTM, CDR2 ANQGSEA.

Details on this clonotype: A much larger clone is a single base away; this may be a read error. The CDR3 nucleotides read TGTGCCAGAAGCTTAGGGGTTAGCACAGATACGCAGTATTTT. Protein: CARSLGVSTDTQYF. J is TRBJ2-3 and V is TRBV7-9; D is possibly TRBD1 (5 bases). The CDR3 extends over 14 amino acids. From germline, CDR1 is SEHNR and CDR2 FQNEAQ (reference sequence).

The J gene is TRBJ2-2, the V gene TRBV20-1; D not certain. The CDR3 consists of 13 residues. The V end lost 2 bases, the J end lost 6 bases, and 10 bases lay between the germline ends. Germline loops: CDR1 DFQATT, CDR2 SNEGSKA (reference sequence). CDR3 bases: TGCAGTGCTAGACCGCCTAGTGCCGGGGAGCTGTTTTTT. Its protein is CSARPPSAGELFF.

This clonotype turned up a few times. The chain is built from TRBV6-2 or TRBV6-3 and TRBJ2-5, with 10 bases matching TRBD1. The CDR3 has 15 residues. Trimming removed 6 bases from V and 3 bases from J; junction bases left unmatched: 7. In germline, CDR1 is MNHEY, CDR2 SVGEGT. The CDR3 sequence is CASREGQGSEETQYF. CDR3 DNA sequence: TGTGCCAGCAGAGAGGGACAGGGGAGTGAAGAGACCCAGTACTTC.

V usage is TRBV15 and J usage is TRBJ2-7, with D hard to call. The length of the CDR3 is 15 residues. The germline V and J ends were trimmed by 1 base and 0 bases, with 10 bases remaining between them. Germline assignment: CDR1 LNHNV and CDR2 YYDKDF (reference sequence). The CDR3 is CATSRVVASSYEQYF. CDR3 coding DNA: TGTGCCACCAGCAGAGTAGTGGCGAGCTCCTACGAGCAGTACTTC.

For this clonotype: At one end, the junction sequence differs from germline, possibly due to a read error. J is TRBJ2-7 and V is TRBV20-1, with TRBD2 matching over 9 bases. This CDR3 contains 14 residues. Germline CDR1 and CDR2: DFQATT and SNEGSKA (reference sequence). Written as DNA, the CDR3 is TGCAGTGCTAGAGATCCGCGGGAGGGCCACGAGCAGGACTTC. Translated, it gives CSARDPREGHEQDF.

This rearrangement joins TRBV12-3 or TRBV12-4 to TRBJ1-1; D remains ambiguous. V dropped 6 bases and J dropped 5 bases, with 16 bases sitting between them. The length of the CDR3 is 14 residues. CDR3 sequence: CASRLGIGDTEAFF. As DNA, the CDR3 is TGTGCCAGCAGGCTCGGCATCGGGGATACTGAAGCTTTCTTT.

This sequence joins TRBV20-1 and TRBJ1-5; possible D gene TRBD1, 5 bases. Germline loops: CDR1 DFQATT, CDR2 SNEGSKA (reference sequence). This CDR3 has 16 amino acids. V shed 3 bases and J shed 0 bases, with 15 bases lying between them. CDR3: CSASRGLGYSNQPQHF. As DNA, the CDR3 is TGCAGTGCTAGTAGGGGTCTGGGGTATAGCAATCAGCCCCAGCATTTT.

This clonotype turned up a few times. The V and J genes are TRBV20-1 and TRBJ2-5; 7 bases fit TRBD2. V dropped 3 bases and J dropped 7; count of bases not matched to a gene: 14. The CDR3 has 15 amino acids. Germline V lookup: CDR1 DFQATT, CDR2 SNEGSKA (reference sequence). Written as DNA, the CDR3 is TGCAGTGCTAGCTCGCCGGGGGGAGCTCGTTTGACCCAGTACTTC. Residues: CSASSPGGARLTQYF.

On this clonotype: It may be a read error: a sequence one base away is much more abundant. The chain couples TRBV5-6 to TRBJ2-3; 11 bases map to TRBD2. This CDR3 has 14 residues. CDR1 and CDR2 (germline): SGHDT, YYEEEE. After removal of 4 bases from V and 4 bases from J, the junction contained 2 bases not matched to a gene. CDR3 amino acids: CASSKGLAADTQYF. DNA of the CDR3: TGTGCCAGCAGCAAGGGACTAGCGGCAGATACGCAGTATTTT.

The CDR3 reads CSVRKQDSTNEKLFF. The CDR3 nucleotides are TGCAGCGTCCGGAAACAGGACTCAACTAATGAAAAACTGTTTTTT. The genes are TRBV29-1 and TRBJ1-4; a weak D match, TRBD1 (5 bases). V shed 6 bases and J shed 0 bases, with 14 bases lying between them. The CDR3 covers 15 residues. In germline, CDR1 is SQVTM, CDR2 ANQGSEA.

This rearrangement joins TRBV6-2 or TRBV6-3 to TRBJ1-2; D perhaps matches TRBD1 (6 bases). The germline CDR1 and CDR2 sequences are MNHEY and SVGEGT. Trimming shortened V by 6 bases and J by 4 bases, and 12 bases separated the two germline ends. The CDR3 runs to 13 residues. This CDR3 is CASRDSVAYGYTF. The CDR3 DNA sequence: TGTGCCAGCAGGGACAGTGTTGCCTATGGCTACACCTTC.

V gene TRBV20-1 combines with J gene TRBJ1-1, with a tentative D call TRBD1 (6 bases). The germline V gene encodes CDR1 DFQATT and CDR2 SNEGSKA (reference sequence). Trimming shortened V by 5 bases and J by 2 bases, and 12 bases separated the two germline ends. This CDR3 comprises 13 residues. The CDR3 nucleotides are TGCAGTGCTTCACAGGGTGGAAACACTGAAGCTTTCTTT. Translation: CSASQGGNTEAFF.

This clonotype was recorded a few times. The rearrangement uses TRBV20-1 and TRBJ1-2; TRBD1 matches 7 bases. The V gene end was trimmed by 5 bases and the J gene end by 9 bases; junction bases not matched to a gene: 6. This CDR3 comprises 11 residues. CDR1 DFQATT and CDR2 SNEGSKA come from the germline V gene (reference sequence). CDR3 amino acids: CSAPQGVSYTF. DNA of the CDR3: TGCAGTGCTCCGCAGGGGGTCAGCTACACCTTC.

V and J are TRBV5-1 and TRBJ2-7, with TRBD2 identical over 8 bases. J gave up 4 bases and V 4 bases, and 10 bases lay outside the gene matches. Germline V gene lookup returns CDR1 SGHRS and CDR2 YFSETQ. This CDR3 region has 15 residues. The CDR3 sequence: CASSPLAGASYEQYF. As DNA, the CDR3 is TGCGCCAGCAGCCCTCTAGCGGGCGCGTCATACGAGCAGTACTTC. Full variable domain (rest looked up from reference TRBV5-1 and TRBJ2-7): KAGVTQTPRYLIKTRGQQVTLSCSPISGHRSVSWYQQTPGQGLQFLFEYFSETQRNKGNFPGRFSGRQFSNSRSEMNVSTLELGDSALYLCASSPLAGASYEQYFGPGTRLTVT.